This passage covers 9 T cell receptor beta chains from one sample sequenced in a study of blood T cell repertoires in COVID-19. The protocol was immunoSEQ multiplex PCR, while the TCRdb copy is restricted to in-frame clones and leaves out a portion. The profile covers more than 85,000 clones, with around 75% appearing a single time and 4% to 5% taken by the ten largest. The material sequenced was peripheral blood. These receptors originate from a woman in her 50s with acute or convalescent COVID-19.

This sequence joins TRBV7-2 and TRBJ1-5, with D possibly matching TRBD1 (6 bases). The CDR3 runs to 14 residues. V lost 2 bases, J lost 7 bases, and 12 bases lay in between. Germline V gives CDR1 SGHTA, CDR2 FQGNSA. CDR3 DNA sequence: TGTGCCAGCAGCTTACTGGGGGCGAAGCAGCCCCAGCATTTT. This gives the protein CASSLLGAKQPQHF.

The rearrangement links TRBV5-5 to TRBJ2-1, with 9 nucleotides matching TRBD2. Germline CDR1 is SGHKS and CDR2 is YYEKEE (reference sequence). CDR3 length equals 15 residues. J was trimmed by 2 bases and V by 1 base; bases with no gene match: 1. The CDR3 bases are TGTGCCAGCAGCTTGTTAGCGGGGGCCTACAATGAGCAGTTCTTC. This gives the protein CASSLLAGAYNEQFF. The full variable domain, its missing parts supplied by reference TRBV5-5 and TRBJ2-1, is DAGVTQSPTHLIKTRGQQVTLRCSPISGHKSVSWYQQVLGQGPQFIFQYYEKEERGRGNFPDRFSARQFPNYSSELNVNALLLGDSALYLCASSLLAGAYNEQFFGPGTRLTVL.

The chain employs TRBV25-1 and TRBJ1-2; no definite D call. The germline CDR1 and CDR2 sequences are MGHDK and SYGVNS. This CDR3 is built from 12 residues. V gave up 3 bases and J gave up 1 base, with 3 bases separating them. CDR3 bases: TGTGCCAGCAGTGATCTTAACTATGGCTACACCTTC. Translating it yields CASSDLNYGYTF.

The gene calls are TRBV6-1 and TRBJ2-7; no clear D gene. The CDR3 spans 13 residues. Germline CDR1 is MNHNS and CDR2 is SASEGT. V lost 3 bases and J lost 3, with 9 bases in between. The CDR3 reads CASSESLLYEQYF. The CDR3 nucleotides read TGTGCCAGCAGTGAGTCCTTACTCTACGAGCAGTACTTC.

This clone has just one count. The rearrangement joins TRBV11-3 to TRBJ2-1; TRBD2 might be the D (7 bases). The CDR3 spans 16 residues. Looked up from germline, CDR1 is SGHNT and CDR2 is YENEEA. V gave up 8 bases and J gave up 1 base, with 18 bases separating them. The CDR3, as DNA: TGTGCCAGCTCAAAGGGGGGGGCCGTTTCCTACAATGAGCAGTTCTTC. Amino acid sequence: CASSKGGAVSYNEQFF.

This clone has only a few counts. This chain links TRBV28 with TRBJ1-6; TRBD1 aligns across 9 bases. The CDR3 covers 14 residues. Germline CDR1 reads MDHEN; CDR2 reads SYDVKM. V lost 6 bases, J lost 10 bases, and 7 bases stayed unmatched. CDR3 region: CASRTGTGSSPLHF. The CDR3 DNA reads TGTGCCAGCAGAACCGGGACAGGGTCCTCACCCCTCCACTTT.

V usage is TRBV12-3 or TRBV12-4 and J usage is TRBJ2-7; the D is unclear. V gave up 5 bases and J gave up 4 bases, with 6 bases separating them. The CDR3 loop spans 11 amino acids. The CDR3 here is CASSLGYEQYF. For the CDR3, the DNA is TGTGCCAGCAGTCTCGGGTACGAGCAGTACTTC.

This clone was seen only once. This chain links TRBV29-1 with TRBJ2-7; TRBD1 matches 7 bases. Germline values: CDR1 SQVTM, CDR2 ANQGSEA. The ends lost 6 bases at V and 6 bases at J; junction bases unmatched: 11. The CDR3 totals 13 residues. The DNA of the CDR3 is TGCAGCGTCTCCGGGACAGACACCGGCGAGCAGTACTTC. Protein: CSVSGTDTGEQYF.

The rearrangement joins TRBV29-1 to TRBJ1-5, with D possibly being TRBD1 (5 bases). The V gene's germline CDR1 is SQVTM and CDR2 ANQGSEA. The V end was cut by 2 bases, the J end by 2 bases, with 7 bases between. The CDR3 contains 13 residues. The DNA of the CDR3 is TGCAGCGTTGAAATAGGGGGCAATCAGCCCCAGCATTTT. Encoded protein: CSVEIGGNQPQHF.